These 5 T cell receptor beta chains were all obtained from the same sample, sequenced in a study of cytomegalovirus exposure and HLA in healthy donors. Use of 60 Vbeta and 13 Jbeta primers characterized the PCR. The assay was immunoSEQ multiplex PCR, and TCRdb's table has in-frame clones only and misses some. In the table there are more than 85,000 clones, 65% to 90% of which are singletons. Material for sequencing was PBMCs. The receptors come from a young woman in good health and CMV-seronegative.

The chain couples TRBV11-3 to TRBJ2-3; D is possibly TRBD2 (5 bases). CDR3 length: 16 amino acids. Looked up from germline, CDR1 is SGHNT and CDR2 is YENEEA. Trimming pared 5 bases from V and 3 bases from J, leaving 18 bases between. DNA of the CDR3: TGTGCCAGCAGCGCCCCGTCGCCGGGAAAGACAGATACGCAGTATTTT. This sequence encodes CASSAPSPGKTDTQYF. The full variable domain, with the rest looked up from reference TRBV11-3 and TRBJ2-3, is EAGVVQSPRYKIIEKKQPVAFWCNPISGHNTLYWYLQNLGQGPELLIRYENEEAVDDSQLPKDRFSAERLKGVDSTLKIQPAELGDSAVYLCASSAPSPGKTDTQYFGPGTRLTVL.

The chain recombines TRBV27 with TRBJ2-3; 11 bases fit TRBD2. Germline loops: CDR1 MNHEY, CDR2 SMNVEV (reference sequence). J gave up 7 bases and V 10 bases, and 13 bases lay outside the gene matches. The CDR3 loop spans 15 amino acids. The CDR3 nucleotides are TGTGCCACAGTAGCGGGAGGGCTCGGAGGAAATACGCAGTATTTT. Translation gives CATVAGGLGGNTQYF.

This rearrangement joins TRBV7-2 to TRBJ1-3; D perhaps matches TRBD1 (6 bases). Germline CDR1 reads SGHTA; CDR2 reads FQGNSA. V dropped 8 bases and J dropped 0 bases, with 14 bases sitting between them. The CDR3 length is 15 residues. CDR3 in amino acids: CASGQGPLSGNTIYF. The CDR3 DNA follows: TGTGCCAGCGGTCAGGGGCCTCTCTCTGGAAACACCATATATTTT.

The chain joins TRBV9 to TRBJ2-7, with 7 bases aligning to TRBD1. CDR3 size: 12 residues. Germline assignment: CDR1 SGDLS and CDR2 YYNGEE. V lost 4 bases, J lost 13 bases, and 11 bases stayed unmatched. The CDR3 spells CASSKNLGTDYF. The CDR3 DNA reads TGTGCCAGCAGCAAGAACCTCGGGACAGACTACTTC.

The genes are TRBV11-2 and TRBJ1-3; D gene uncertain. The CDR3 consists of 17 residues. Germline CDR1 reads SGHAT; CDR2 reads FQNNGV. Trimming removed 1 base from V and 3 bases from J, with 16 bases in between. The CDR3 loop reads CASSLGEYGGSGNTIYF. The CDR3 DNA is TGTGCCAGCAGCTTAGGGGAGTATGGTGGCAGTGGAAACACCATATATTTT.